This T cell receptor beta chain was sequenced in a study of shared clonotypes between healthy human individuals (dated by TCRdb to 2020 to 2022). General notes on the study: Three men and two women, aged 18 to 49 years, made up the cohort. For each donor, CD4 naive and CD4 memory were each run on three plates, CD8 naive on two plates, and CD8 memory on one plate. To estimate repertoire size and how much clonotype sharing occurs between individuals, the study deeply sequenced the blood TCR repertoires of about five healthy adults. To increase sequencing depth and limit assay-specific biases, TCR repertoire library preparation and sequencing were carried out by different laboratories using diverse techniques. Each donor's leukapheresis produced roughly between roughly 0.85 and 10 billion PBMCs. The research as a whole found: Even with the large sequencing depth, rarefaction of the sorted-subset datasets indicated that sequencing was incomplete. Pairwise subsampling indicated that sequencing depth was expected to affect the degree of clonotype sharing among donors. Sampling was restricted to blood, and TCR repertoires in tissue are likely to differ from TCR repertoires in blood. Naive subsets generally had larger estimated clonotype richness than memory subsets. Approximately 5% of naive CD4, 3.5% of naive CD8, roughly 2.4% of memory CD4, and about 0.4% of memory CD8 clonotypes were shared across several donors. Compared with non-shared clonotypes, the clonotypes found in all four sorted-subset donors had higher generation probabilities. Because the study included a small number of donors, the genetic and exposure-history diversity represented was limited.

Using the deep immunoSEQ assay, TCR CDR3 regions were amplified from genomic DNA by multiplex PCR. Genomic DNA extracted from each cell subset was distributed evenly over all wells of several immunoSEQ 96-well plates, and each plate served as one replicate. For sorted subsets, each replicate PCR was loaded with approximately 190 ng genomic DNA, equivalent to some 27,000 T cell genomes. Purified libraries were quantified with a Qubit 3.0 fluorometer, sized on a Bioanalyzer 2100, and re-quantified with the KAPA Library Quantification kit. A separate single-read 150-cycle Illumina NextSeq 550 flow cell was used to sequence each immunoSEQ 96-well plate. Concerning the study's data processing: The immunoSEQ output contained only junctional sequences without quality scores, so filtering could not match that applied to full-length reads. Sequences were annotated with PyIR, a Python wrapper for IgBLAST v1.9, using IMGT germline references to assign V/J genes and CDR3. Reads with weak V/J assignments (E-value above 1e-6), missing CDR3, stop codons, out-of-frame junctions, or ambiguous translated residues were removed. V3J clonotypes were defined as sequences sharing the same inferred V gene, J gene, and CDR3 amino acid sequence. To compute the percentage overlap between repertoires, the number of shared unique clonotypes was divided by the size of the smaller repertoire. Three approaches were used to assess repertoire richness: RTK rarefaction, the Chao1 estimator, and Recon v2.1 estimates of unobserved clonotypes. Generation probabilities were computed with OLGA for all TCRbeta clonotypes obtained by the gDNA method from several donors. TCRdb took this table from immuneACCESS and kept in-frame rearrangements with V and J called. Such tables lack part of the clones; where checked against another copy, unresolved V genes explain under half of the gap, and the rest is unexplained. V and J calls and clone size are as listed in that table; D and trimming were resolved from the DNA. Recorded for this sample are approximately 740,000 clones; 85% to 95% of them occurred a single time. 20% to 30% of the sample comes from the top ten.

Of note for this clone: It lacks a known antigen. No much larger clone exists at a distance of one base, and base qualities are not known. Additional DNA sequences in this sample encode the identical CDR3.

CD8 naive samples consisted of CD45RO-negative cells that were positively selected for CCR7, yielding a CD45RA+CCR7+ population without TemRA cells. The donors were healthy, HIV-negative adults with no recently reported acute infections or vaccinations. Every donor was a Caucasian adult residing in Nashville, Tennessee, USA. Blood was collected by leukapheresis, and PBMCs were isolated by Ficoll-Histopaque density gradient centrifugation and then cryopreserved in liquid nitrogen vapor phase. Analytical flow cytometry was used to check the purity and quantity of each magnetically sorted T cell population. From each sorted fraction, genomic DNA was isolated and quantified by UV absorbance on a Nanodrop 2000c. From the cysteine up to the phenylalanine, the CDR3 has a length of 13 residues. Just the 39-base CDR3 DNA is kept, in frame starting at base 1. Trimming costs V 0 bases and J 1 base, and their ends lie 6 bases apart. As encoded in the germline V gene (reference sequence), CDR1 is GTSNPN while CDR2 is SVGIG.

Sequenced material: naive CD8+ T cells sorted from blood. The cell subset or site label for this specimen denotes: CD45RA+CCR7+. The TCR originated in a man aged 25 to 40 in good health. The sequence joins TRBV30 to TRBJ1-1, with the D segment identity uncertain. The base sequence is TGTGCCTGGAGTGTAGCGGGGAACACTGAAGCTTTCTTT. Its translation is CAWSVAGNTEAFF.